The source of this T cell receptor beta chain is a study of neurological immune-mediated disorders. This clonotype was seen at least ten times. The DNA is omitted, as the CDR3 cannot be located on it reliably, and the CDR3 follows TCRdb's listing. Ends included, the CDR3 has 16 residues. TCRdb used MiXCR to reprocess the 5' RACE reads, holding one entry per CDR3 protein. Here the sample spans more than 40,000 distinct CDR3 sequences, approximately 3% being singletons. The TCR originated in a woman aged 45 to 65 with multiple sclerosis. This sequence joins TRBV21-1 and TRBJ2-3; TRBD2, as called in the table, went unchecked against the DNA. TRBV21-1 is a pseudogene. Sequenced input: PBMCs. CDR3 sequence: CASSKVAGGSTDTQYF.